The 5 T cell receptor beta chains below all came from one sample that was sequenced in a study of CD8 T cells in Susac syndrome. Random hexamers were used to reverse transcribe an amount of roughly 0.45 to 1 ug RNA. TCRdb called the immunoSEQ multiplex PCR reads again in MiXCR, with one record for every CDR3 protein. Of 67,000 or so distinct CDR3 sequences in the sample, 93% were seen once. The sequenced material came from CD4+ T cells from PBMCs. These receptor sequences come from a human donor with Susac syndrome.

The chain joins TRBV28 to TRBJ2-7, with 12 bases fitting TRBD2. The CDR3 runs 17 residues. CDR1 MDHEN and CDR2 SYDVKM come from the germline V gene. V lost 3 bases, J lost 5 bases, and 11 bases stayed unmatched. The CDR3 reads CASSFGVLAGGPDEQYF. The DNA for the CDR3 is TGTGCCAGCAGTTTTGGTGTTCTAGCGGGGGGGCCCGACGAGCAGTACTTC.

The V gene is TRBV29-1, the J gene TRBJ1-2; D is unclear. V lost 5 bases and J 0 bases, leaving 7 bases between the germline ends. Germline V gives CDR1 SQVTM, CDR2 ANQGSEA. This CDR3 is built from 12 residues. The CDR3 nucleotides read TGCAGCGTTTCAGCATCTAACTATGGCTACACCTTC. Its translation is CSVSASNYGYTF.

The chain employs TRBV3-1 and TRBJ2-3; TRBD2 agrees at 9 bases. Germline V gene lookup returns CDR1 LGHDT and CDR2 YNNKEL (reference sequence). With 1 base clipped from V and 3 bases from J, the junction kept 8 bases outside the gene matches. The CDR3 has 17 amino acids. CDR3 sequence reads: CASSQGGLAGRTDTQYF. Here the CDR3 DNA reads TGTGCCAGCAGCCAAGGGGGCCTAGCGGGAAGGACAGATACGCAGTATTTT.

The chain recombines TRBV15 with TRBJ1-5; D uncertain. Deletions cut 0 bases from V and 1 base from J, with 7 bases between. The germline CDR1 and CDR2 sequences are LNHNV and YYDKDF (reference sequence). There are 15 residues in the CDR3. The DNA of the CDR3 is TGTGCCACCAGCAGAGACAGTGGGAGCAATCAGCCCCAGCATTTT. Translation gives CATSRDSGSNQPQHF.

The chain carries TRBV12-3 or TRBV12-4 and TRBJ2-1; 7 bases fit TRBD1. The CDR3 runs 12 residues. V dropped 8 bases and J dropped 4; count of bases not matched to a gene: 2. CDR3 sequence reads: CASRQGYNEQFF. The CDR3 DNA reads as TGTGCCAGCCGACAGGGTTACAATGAGCAGTTCTTC.